This T cell receptor beta chain appears in the sequencing data of a study of OX40 agonist ivuxolimab in advanced cancers. About the full investigation: Ivuxolimab was a fully human IgG2 agonistic monoclonal antibody targeting the costimulatory receptor OX40 (CD134). Intravenous ivuxolimab was administered to patients every 2 weeks at six dose levels: 0.01, 0.1, 0.3, 1.5, 3 and 10 mg/kg. Of the approximately 50 dose-escalation patients, hepatocellular carcinoma was present in about 20, melanoma in approximately 15, renal cell carcinoma in 9 and head and neck cancer in 9. The dose-escalation cohort was over 70% male with a mean age of about 58 years, ranging from roughly 23 to 79. Patients were allowed to have had prior anti-PD-1, anti-PD-L1 or anti-CTLA-4 therapy, and approximately 43% of the dose-escalation patients had previously received checkpoint inhibitors. Partial responses occurred in three dose-escalation patients, of whom one had hepatocellular carcinoma and two had cutaneous melanoma. The point of sequencing TCRbeta in the periphery was to test whether ivuxolimab changed TCR sequence diversity and drove clonal T-cell expansion. The monotherapy dose-escalation portion (N of about 57 patients) of the phase I ivuxolimab trial is reported in the paper. Here is what the overall study found, with its caveats: Low levels of normalized T-cell clonal expansion were also seen in some patients who did not respond. Antigen specificity was not determined for the clonally expanded peripheral T cells. In the 0.1-3.0 mg/kg groups, partial responders were among the patients with the lowest normalized peripheral clonal expansion, particularly in CD8+ T cells. Clonal expansion of both CD4+ and CD8+ blood T cells was observed from baseline to week 6 at doses 0.1 to 3.0 mg/kg. After ivuxolimab, CD8+ T cells had more expanded clones than CD4+ T cells on average.

The germline V gene encodes CDR1 SEHNR and CDR2 FQNEAQ (reference sequence). V is cut by 8 bases and J by 1 base, and the space between the germline ends is 9 bases. The cysteine opens and the phenylalanine closes a CDR3 of 12 amino acids. Solely the CDR3 DNA is kept, with 36 bases framed from the first base. The trial excluded patients who had a history of autoimmune disease or who were on systemic immunosuppression. Peripheral blood for TCR sequencing was collected from all dose cohorts at baseline, on cycle 4 day 1, and on cycle 7 day 1. The samples were taken from a phase I, first-in-human, multicenter, open-label dose-escalation trial of ivuxolimab. Adults with locally advanced or metastatic head and neck squamous cell, hepatocellular, melanoma or renal cell carcinoma were enrolled in the trial. CD4+ and CD8+ T cells were sorted separately from peripheral blood before TCR sequencing. A note on this clone: The clone's antigen remains unknown. The input lacks base qualities; no much larger clone sits a single base away.

Genomic DNA was extracted from sorted cells for sequencing of the TCRbeta CDR3 region. The immunoSEQ Assay was used for sequencing of TCRbeta CDR3 regions. Entries here come from immuneACCESS through TCRdb and include only in-frame sequences with V and J called. Some clones fail to appear in such tables; in the studies checked, an unresolved V gene covers under half of the shortfall, and the cause of the remainder is unknown. The sample table holds approximately 66,000 clones, of which approximately 89% were seen once. The top ten constitute less than 0.65% of the sample. This receptor was obtained from an adult with an advanced solid tumor such as melanoma, head and neck, liver or kidney cancer. The sequencing here drew on CD4+ or CD8+ T cells sorted from blood, taken in a trial of the OX40 agonist ivuxolimab. The chain is made from TRBV7-9 and TRBJ2-7; the D segment might be TRBD1 or TRBD2, since each matches 5 bases. The nucleotide sequence reads TGTGCCAGCCGAGGGGCTTCCTACGAGCAGTACTTC. Translated, it reads CASRGASYEQYF.